These 25 T cell receptor beta chains originate from one sample sequenced in a study of identical twins. TCRdb passed the 5' RACE reads through MiXCR, listing each CDR3 protein once. The data hold 500,000 or so distinct CDR3 sequences, with under 25% observed a single time. A further study also used this sample, focusing on T cells expressing NK-cell markers.

The sample was CD4+ T cells sorted from blood. The source is a woman younger than 35 in good health.

This clonotype was seen a handful of times. The chain's CDR3 is CSARGWENTEAFF. CDR3 coding DNA: TGCAGTGCTAGAGGCTGGGAGAACACTGAAGCTTTCTTT. The rearrangement joins TRBV20-1 to TRBJ1-1; no clear D. The CDR3 totals 13 residues. The V gene's germline CDR1 is DFQATT and CDR2 SNEGSKA (reference sequence). Trimming pared 1 base from V and 1 base from J, leaving 7 bases between.

This clonotype showed up just a few times. The chain uses TRBV20-1 and TRBJ2-7; 11 nucleotides align to TRBD2. CDR1 and CDR2 from the germline V gene are DFQATT and SNEGSKA (reference sequence). Germline trimming cut 5 bases from V and 3 bases from J; bases unmatched to any gene: 6. This CDR3 contains 14 residues. The CDR3 nucleotides are TGCAGTGCTGCTACTAGCGGGAGTTTCTACGAGCAGTACTTC. Encoded protein: CSAATSGSFYEQYF.

J is TRBJ2-1 and V is TRBV24-1; D gene unclear. Germline CDR1 and CDR2: KGHDR and SFDVKD. Trimming cost V 9 bases and J 2 bases, with 7 bases left between them. CDR3 size: 12 residues. The CDR3 is CATRAPYNEQFF. Here the CDR3 DNA reads TGTGCCACCCGGGCCCCCTACAATGAGCAGTTCTTC.

This clonotype was seen a handful of times. V is TRBV7-8 and J is TRBJ1-2; D gene uncertain. The germline V gene has CDR1 SGHVS and CDR2 FQNEAQ. This CDR3 comprises 13 residues. V dropped 1 base and J dropped 5 bases, with 8 bases sitting between them. CDR3 residues: CASSLDSIYGYTF. The CDR3 nucleotides are TGTGCCAGCAGCTTAGACTCGATATATGGCTACACCTTC.

V gene TRBV6-1 combines with J gene TRBJ2-7; D not certain. Germline loops: CDR1 MNHNS, CDR2 SASEGT. The V and J ends lost 7 bases and 3 bases respectively, with 10 bases between them. The CDR3 is made up of 12 amino acids. This chain's CDR3 is CASNEKVYEQYF. In DNA, the CDR3 is TGTGCCAGCAATGAGAAAGTCTACGAGCAGTACTTC.

This clonotype was counted a few times. The gene calls are TRBV20-1 and TRBJ2-1; TRBD1 might be the D (5 bases). CDR3 length equals 17 residues. V lost 5 bases and J 1 base, leaving 21 bases between the germline ends. The germline V gene encodes CDR1 DFQATT and CDR2 SNEGSKA (reference sequence). The CDR3 loop is CSAQPHLGAKSYNEQFF. CDR3 sequence (DNA): TGCAGTGCTCAACCTCACTTAGGGGCTAAATCCTACAATGAGCAGTTCTTC.

This chain uses TRBV6-5 with TRBJ2-7; no clear D. Between the trimmed V and J ends, which lost 2 bases and 2 bases, there was a span of 16 bases. The CDR3 has 16 residues. Germline loops: CDR1 MNHEY, CDR2 SVGAGI. The chain's CDR3 is CASSYSPPQDAYEQYF. CDR3 nucleotides: TGTGCCAGCAGTTACAGTCCCCCTCAAGATGCCTACGAGCAGTACTTC.

The chain carries TRBV11-3 and TRBJ2-3; 8 bases are shared with TRBD2. Germline CDR1 is SGHNT and CDR2 is YENEEA. V lost 1 base and J lost 1; bases outside the gene matches: 4. The CDR3 totals 16 residues. CDR3 residues: CASSLVPAGGTDTQYF. DNA of the CDR3: TGTGCCAGCAGCTTAGTGCCAGCGGGGGGCACAGATACGCAGTATTTT.

The gene calls are TRBV20-1 and TRBJ2-3, with D uncertain. Germline-derived CDR1 and CDR2 are DFQATT and SNEGSKA (reference sequence). V dropped 5 bases and J dropped 6 bases, with 12 bases sitting between them. CDR3 length: 12 amino acids. As DNA, the CDR3 is TGCAGTGCTCAGCTCTTAGTGGATACGCAGTATTTT. Amino acid sequence: CSAQLLVDTQYF.

This clonotype was found a few times. This chain links TRBV20-1 with TRBJ2-7; 10 bases match TRBD2. Germline assignment: CDR1 DFQATT and CDR2 SNEGSKA (reference sequence). CDR3 size: 14 residues. J gave up 5 bases and V 3 bases, and 7 bases lay outside the gene matches. This CDR3 is CSASRGLAHNEQYF. The CDR3 bases are TGCAGTGCTAGCCGGGGACTAGCGCATAACGAGCAGTACTTC.

At least ten counts were recorded for this clonotype. J is TRBJ2-7 and V is TRBV6-5; D is perhaps TRBD1 (5 bases). The CDR3 is 15 amino acids. Trimming shortened V by 0 bases and J by 0 bases, and 9 bases separated the two germline ends. Germline CDR1 MNHEY, CDR2 SVGAGI. CDR3 sequence reads: CASSYSAGFSYEQYF. CDR3 nucleotides: TGTGCCAGCAGTTACTCGGCAGGGTTCTCCTACGAGCAGTACTTC.

V is TRBV2 and J is TRBJ2-1, with D possibly called TRBD1 or TRBD2 (6 bases each). This CDR3 comprises 17 residues. The germline V gene has CDR1 SNHLY and CDR2 FYNNEI. The CDR3 nucleotides read TGTACCATCAGTTGGGTGGGGGGCGAGGGCTCCTACAATGAGCAGTTCTTC. Protein product: CTISWVGGEGSYNEQFF.

The chain couples TRBV5-6 to TRBJ2-5, with TRBD1 matching over 8 bases. V was clipped by 4 bases and J by 5 bases; unmatched bases: 10. The V gene's germline CDR1 is SGHDT and CDR2 YYEEEE. The CDR3 contains 15 residues. The CDR3 sequence: CASSRRTGSRETQYF. CDR3 DNA sequence: TGTGCCAGCAGCAGACGGACAGGGTCTAGGGAGACCCAGTACTTC.

This clonotype was seen more than once but under ten times. J is TRBJ2-7 and V is TRBV12-3 or TRBV12-4; D gene ambiguous. V shed 3 bases and J shed 5 bases, with 5 bases lying between them. The CDR3 sequence is 11 residues long. CDR3 loop: CASSLHDEQYF. In DNA form, the CDR3 reads TGTGCCAGCAGTTTGCATGACGAGCAGTACTTC.

This chain connects TRBV5-1 to TRBJ2-2; the D is unclear. CDR3 size: 13 residues. Germline V gene lookup returns CDR1 SGHRS and CDR2 YFSETQ. Trimming removed 3 bases at V and 4 bases at J, with 7 bases between. Written as DNA, the CDR3 is TGCGCCAGCAGCTACGACACCACCGGGGAGCTGTTTTTT. As protein: CASSYDTTGELFF.

This chain links TRBV6-2 or TRBV6-3 with TRBJ2-4; TRBD2 matches 9 bases. The V gene's germline CDR1 is MNHEY and CDR2 SVGEGT. This CDR3 is 17 amino acids long. J was trimmed by 0 bases and V by 2 bases; bases with no gene match: 5. The CDR3 region is CASSYLLTSGAKNIQYF. The CDR3 DNA reads as TGTGCCAGCAGTTACCTCTTGACTAGCGGAGCCAAAAACATTCAGTACTTC.

Here the CDR3 reads CASSGEGGYGYTF. CDR3 sequence (DNA): TGTGCCAGCAGTGGGGAAGGGGGCTATGGCTACACCTTC. The chain uses TRBV25-1 and TRBJ1-2, with D tentatively TRBD1 (6 bases). CDR1 MGHDK and CDR2 SYGVNS come from the germline V gene. This CDR3 has 13 residues. Deletions cut 4 bases from V and 4 bases from J, with 10 bases between.

The rearrangement joins TRBV20-1 to TRBJ2-6; D gene uncertain. The CDR3 is made up of 11 amino acids. Between the trimmed V and J ends, which lost 5 bases and 4 bases, there was a span of 3 bases. Germline V gene sequence: CDR1 DFQATT, CDR2 SNEGSKA (reference sequence). CDR3 amino acids: CSAHGANVLTF. Written as DNA, the CDR3 is TGCAGTGCTCACGGGGCCAACGTCCTGACTTTC.

The chain uses TRBV12-5 and TRBJ2-7, with 7 bases that match TRBD1. The trim removed 2 bases at V and 4 bases at J, leaving 17 bases unmatched. This CDR3 contains 18 residues. Germline-derived CDR1 and CDR2 are LGHNT and FRNRAP. CDR3 protein: CASGLTKAGTALYYEQYF. As DNA, the CDR3 is TGTGCTAGTGGTTTGACGAAAGCCGGGACAGCCCTTTATTACGAGCAGTACTTC.

This clonotype was counted at least ten times. The gene calls are TRBV6-2 or TRBV6-3 and TRBJ2-1; the match to TRBD2 covers 7 bases. V lost 7 bases and J lost 0; bases outside the gene matches: 6. This CDR3 is 15 amino acids long. Germline CDR1 and CDR2: MNHEY and SVGEGT. The CDR3 DNA reads TGTGCCAGCACCCCACTAGCGAGCTCCTACAATGAGCAGTTCTTC. Translated, it gives CASTPLASSYNEQFF.

This rearrangement joins TRBV9 to TRBJ2-5, with D hard to call. With 3 bases removed from V and 5 bases from J, the gap between germline ends came to 11 bases. This CDR3 has 13 amino acids. Per the germline V gene, CDR1 is SGDLS and CDR2 is YYNGEE. The chain's CDR3 is CASSAQSGETQYF. In DNA form, the CDR3 reads TGTGCCAGCAGCGCACAGAGTGGGGAGACCCAGTACTTC.

A few counts support this clonotype. The chain joins TRBV7-2 to TRBJ2-1; D could derive from TRBD1 or TRBD2 (5 bases each). Deletions cut 1 base from V and 4 bases from J, with 11 bases between. In germline, CDR1 is SGHTA, CDR2 FQGNSA. This CDR3 is built from 15 residues. CDR3 region: CASSLGGSAYNEQFF. The DNA of the CDR3 is TGTGCCAGCAGCTTAGGGGGGAGCGCGTACAATGAGCAGTTCTTC.

This clonotype was counted only a few times. This sequence joins TRBV7-8 and TRBJ1-2, with 11 bases fitting TRBD1. The J segment lost 7 bases and the V segment lost 2 bases, leaving 3 bases of the junction unmatched. The CDR3 runs 14 residues. CDR1 SGHVS and CDR2 FQNEAQ come from the germline V gene. CDR3 in DNA: TGTGCCAGCAGCTTATGGACAGGGGGCGCTGGCTACACCTTC. Its protein is CASSLWTGGAGYTF.

With regard to this clonotype: One end of the junction does not line up with germline, which may come from a read error. CDR3 nucleotides: TGCAGTGCCAGAGATGTGTTGCATGAGCAGTTCTTC. It yields the protein CSARDVLHEQFF. The chain employs TRBV20-1 and TRBJ2-1; D not certain. The CDR3 has 12 amino acids. In germline, CDR1 is DFQATT, CDR2 SNEGSKA (reference sequence).

This clonotype was seen more than once but under ten times. The chain uses TRBV6-1 and TRBJ1-2, with D maybe TRBD1 (5 bases). CDR1 and CDR2 from the germline V gene are MNHNS and SASEGT. The V end was cut by 8 bases, the J end by 7 bases, with 17 bases between. The CDR3 loop spans 13 amino acids. CDR3 protein: CASEVRDEFGYTF. The CDR3 DNA follows: TGTGCCAGCGAAGTCAGGGATGAGTTTGGCTACACCTTC.